Here is one T cell receptor (beta chain) with its context. Its antigen remains unidentified. One base away there is no much larger clone; base qualities are not given. This specimen belongs to a study of cytotoxic CD8 clonotypes in ibrutinib-treated CLL (dated by TCRdb to the early 2020s). A note on the overall study: The cohort was composed of approximately 11 relapsed/refractory and fewer than 16 treatment-naive patients; IGHV unmutated status was identified in 17 patients. Response samples were taken after a median of 12 months on treatment, ranging from roughly 6 to 36 months. Responses were partial in roughly 25 patients and complete in 2; after median 68 months follow-up, some 15 stayed in remission and about twelve progressed. Cryopreserved peripheral blood mononuclear cells were collected before treatment, at response, and at either disease progression or sustained remission. Patients were still on ibrutinib when every remission and progressive disease sample was collected. Samples averaged approximately 260,000 productive templates and approximately 100,000 productive rearrangements. Longitudinal samples were available for about 30% of the 86 trial participants. Results and caveats for the whole study, not just this receptor: At baseline, clonality was higher than in age-matched healthy donors and showed a strong correlation with circulating CD8+ T-cell counts. Clonality increased at ibrutinib response, stayed stable in sustained remission, and fell back toward baseline at progression. Public clonotypes were rare and either contracted or stayed stable during treatment, and the rise in clonality at ibrutinib response reflected the expansion of private clonotypes. Sampling times were not matched between patients in sustained remission and patients whose disease was progressing, and lymph node repertoires were not examined.

A MiSeq instrument was used for deep resolution sequencing, which targeted depths ranging from 1 in 1 million up to 1 in 200,000 T cells, with coverage averaging 10x for each clonotype. TCR beta libraries were generated with the immunoSEQ hsTCRB Kit. The paper's processing steps were these. The data were analyzed with ImmunoSEQ Analyzer and ImmunoSEQ Data Assistant, and V, D and J gene assignments followed IMGT definitions. Clonality, which ranges from 0 to 1, was calculated as one minus the normalized Shannon entropy of productive rearrangement frequencies. Only overrepresented clonotypes making up at least 0.05% of the repertoire of each patient were included in the public clonotype analysis. Fewer than 15 age-matched healthy donor repertoires from immuneACCESS served as clonality controls. Sourced from immuneACCESS, this table was stored by TCRdb with only in-frame sequences that have V and J called. A share of the clones is absent; for the studies checked, an unresolved V gene accounts for under half, and the remainder has no known explanation. The DNA was the basis for D and trimming; V, J and clone size are from that table. For this sample the table gives 76,000 or so clones, of which around 78% were detected only once. Of the sample, about 38% falls within the top ten clones.

This specimen's time point label, per the study, means: roughly 2 years on ibrutinib. Approximately 2 micrograms of genomic DNA were extracted from cryopreserved PBMCs for TCR beta library preparation. High-throughput TCR beta sequencing was performed on longitudinal blood samples from CLL patients receiving ibrutinib monotherapy. The patients took part in an open-label, single-center phase 2 trial of ibrutinib monotherapy. V and J are truncated by 0 bases and 5 bases respectively, leaving an intervening sequence of 6 bases. Per the germline V gene (reference sequence), SGHKS is the CDR1 and YYEKEE is the CDR2. The CDR3 starts with the cysteine, ends with the phenylalanine, and has 13 residues. CDR3 DNA only is kept here, 39 bases in frame from base 1.

The clonotype comes from a human donor with chronic lymphocytic leukemia. The chain uses TRBV5-5 and TRBJ1-5; no D segment can be confidently identified. This sample comprised PBMCs, obtained after 24 months of ibrutinib treatment. The nucleotide sequence reads TGTGCCAGCAGCTTGGACGAGTATCAGCCCCAGCATTTT. Translation gives CASSLDEYQPQHF.